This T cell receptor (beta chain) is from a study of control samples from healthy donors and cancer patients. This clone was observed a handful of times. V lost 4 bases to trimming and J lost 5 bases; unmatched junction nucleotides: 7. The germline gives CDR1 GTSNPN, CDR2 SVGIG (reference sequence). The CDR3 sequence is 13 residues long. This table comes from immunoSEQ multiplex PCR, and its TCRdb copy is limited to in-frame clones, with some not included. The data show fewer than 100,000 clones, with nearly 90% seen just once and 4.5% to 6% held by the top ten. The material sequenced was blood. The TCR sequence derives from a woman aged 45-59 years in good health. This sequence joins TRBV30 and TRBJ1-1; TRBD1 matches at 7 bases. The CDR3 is CAWKRQGGTEAFF. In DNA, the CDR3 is TGTGCCTGGAAGCGCCAGGGGGGGACTGAAGCTTTCTTT.